Following are 26 T cell receptor beta chains from one sample sequenced in a study of cytomegalovirus exposure and HLA in healthy donors. PCR employed 60 Vbeta and 13 Jbeta primers. TCRdb keeps only in-frame clones here, not all; method: immunoSEQ multiplex PCR. This repertoire shows about 100,000 clones, around 68% found once; its top ten account for about 4.3%. Material for sequencing was PBMCs. The source of these receptors is a human donor in good health.

The rearrangement uses TRBV28 and TRBJ2-1, with TRBD2 matching 7 bases. Germline V gene data show CDR1 as MDHEN and CDR2 as SYDVKM. V lost 7 bases and J lost 12; bases outside the gene matches: 12. This CDR3 contains 13 residues. CDR3 DNA sequence: TGTGCCAGCACCCCCGGGACTACGGAAAGGCAGTTCTTC. Protein sequence: CASTPGTTERQFF. The complete variable domain, with remaining parts taken from reference TRBV28 and TRBJ2-1, reads DVKVTQSSRYLVKRTGEKVFLECVQDMDHENMFWYRQDPGLGLRLIYFSYDVKMKEKGDIPEGYSVSREKKERFSLILESASTNQTSMYLCASTPGTTERQFFGPGTRLTVL.

This chain uses TRBV4-1 with TRBJ2-7, with a tentative D call TRBD2 (6 bases). Germline CDR1 and CDR2: MGHRA and YSYEKL. The CDR3 has 13 amino acids. Trimming left V 5 bases short and J 2 bases short, with 10 bases between. CDR3 in amino acids: CASSSGGTYEQYF. The CDR3 nucleotides read TGCGCCAGCAGCTCTGGGGGGACCTACGAGCAGTACTTC.

This sequence joins TRBV29-1 and TRBJ2-2; D ambiguous. Trimming stripped 1 base from V and 0 bases from J, with 9 bases between. CDR1 is SQVTM, CDR2 ANQGSEA, per germline. The CDR3 has 15 residues. In DNA form, the CDR3 reads TGCAGCGTTGAAGGAGAACAGACGAACACCGGGGAGCTGTTTTTT. It translates to CSVEGEQTNTGELFF.

In its sample, this clone was seen once. The genes are TRBV25-1 and TRBJ1-4; 7 bases line up with TRBD1. This CDR3 is 18 amino acids long. The V gene's germline CDR1 is MGHDK and CDR2 SYGVNS. V trimming: 2 bases; J trimming: 0 bases; junction bases outside the gene matches: 9. CDR3 sequence: CASSEDPRQGSTNEKLFF. CDR3 DNA: TGTGCCAGCAGTGAAGACCCCCGACAGGGATCAACTAATGAAAAACTGTTTTTT.

This sequence joins TRBV27 and TRBJ2-5, with 8 bases that match TRBD2. The CDR3 totals 14 residues. Germline CDR1 and CDR2: MNHEY and SMNVEV (reference sequence). J gave up 5 bases and V 6 bases, and 8 bases lay outside the gene matches. The CDR3 loop reads CASRSRGAWETQYF. CDR3 nucleotide sequence: TGTGCCAGCAGGTCGCGGGGGGCTTGGGAGACCCAGTACTTC.

The V and J genes are TRBV28 and TRBJ2-7, with TRBD1 identical over 7 bases. From germline, CDR1 is MDHEN and CDR2 SYDVKM. Germline trimming cut 3 bases from V and 3 bases from J; bases unmatched to any gene: 5. The CDR3 has 14 amino acids. The CDR3 is CASSFRTGRYEQYF. The CDR3 DNA reads TGTGCCAGCAGTTTCAGGACAGGCCGCTACGAGCAGTACTTC.

This chain connects TRBV21-1 to TRBJ2-7; the table's TRBD1 call for D was not verified on the DNA. TRBV21-1 is a recognized pseudogene. The CDR3 has 14 residues. In nucleotides, the CDR3 is TGTGCCAGCAGCAAAACATACAGGGCGGACGAGCAGTACTTC. Amino acid sequence: CASSKTYRADEQYF.

This chain's CDR3 is CASSYSMCAGESYNEQFF. The DNA of the CDR3 is TGTGCCAGCAGTTACTCGATGTGCGCGGGAGAGAGTTACAATGAGCAGTTCTTC. The rearrangement joins TRBV6-7 to TRBJ2-1; TRBD2 aligns across 7 bases. TRBV6-7 is marked as an open reading frame, function uncertain. This CDR3 is built from 18 residues. V shed 0 bases, J shed 4 bases, and the junction held 12 bases outside the gene matches.

This chain links TRBV11-2 with TRBJ1-2; D not resolved. CDR1 and CDR2 from the germline V gene are SGHAT and FQNNGV. V shed 1 base and J shed 4 bases, with 13 bases lying between them. There are 15 residues in the CDR3. CDR3 nucleotides: TGTGCCAGCAGCTTAGTGGGAGGGTCTAGCTATGGCTACACCTTC. This translates into CASSLVGGSSYGYTF.

This chain uses TRBV11-2 with TRBJ2-7; 8 nucleotides align to TRBD1. Germline CDR1 reads SGHAT; CDR2 reads FQNNGV. J was trimmed by 3 bases and V by 3 bases; bases with no gene match: 13. There are 17 residues in the CDR3. CDR3 amino acids: CASSFIASGQGNYEQYF. DNA for the CDR3: TGTGCCAGCAGCTTTATAGCGAGTGGACAGGGAAACTACGAGCAGTACTTC.

The chain recombines TRBV7-9 with TRBJ2-1; TRBD2 matches at 10 bases. Germline V gene data show CDR1 as SEHNR and CDR2 as FQNEAQ (reference sequence). V shed 4 bases, J shed 8 bases, and the junction held 5 bases outside the gene matches. There are 14 residues in the CDR3. The CDR3 loop reads CASSSSGRADEQFF. In DNA, the CDR3 is TGTGCCAGCAGCTCAAGCGGGAGGGCCGATGAGCAGTTCTTC.

This rearrangement joins TRBV2 to TRBJ1-4; perhaps TRBD1 as D (5 bases). Trimming stripped 7 bases from V and 8 bases from J, with 20 bases between. The CDR3 loop spans 15 amino acids. The germline gives CDR1 SNHLY, CDR2 FYNNEI. The CDR3 loop is CASTLVRGEGEKLFF. CDR3 DNA: TGTGCCAGCACCCTAGTCCGGGGGGAAGGAGAAAAACTGTTTTTT.

The V call is TRBV30, the J call TRBJ2-1; D is perhaps TRBD2 (6 bases). Trimming shortened V by 4 bases and J by 0 bases, and 13 bases separated the two germline ends. This CDR3 region has 15 residues. Germline V gene lookup returns CDR1 GTSNPN and CDR2 SVGIG (reference sequence). The CDR3 here is CAWTRGSGSYNEQFF. The CDR3 DNA sequence: TGTGCCTGGACACGGGGTAGCGGCTCCTACAATGAGCAGTTCTTC.

The sample holds a few counts of this clone. This chain joins TRBV19 and TRBJ2-3, with 7 bases lining up with TRBD2. The V and J ends lost 5 bases and 2 bases, in that order; junction bases with no gene match: 19. Germline CDR1 LNHDA, CDR2 SQIVND (reference sequence). The CDR3 runs to 19 residues. CDR3 amino acids: CASSRRGEAQAKATDTQYF. CDR3 DNA sequence: TGTGCCAGTAGTCGTCGGGGGGAGGCCCAAGCTAAGGCCACAGATACGCAGTATTTT.

The V and J genes are TRBV27 and TRBJ1-5; tentatively, D is TRBD1 (5 bases). CDR3 size: 14 residues. V dropped 6 bases and J dropped 6 bases, with 15 bases sitting between them. Germline CDR1 MNHEY, CDR2 SMNVEV (reference sequence). The CDR3 sequence is CASSLVGGAQPQHF. The DNA of the CDR3 is TGTGCCAGCAGCCTTGTAGGTGGGGCTCAGCCCCAGCATTTT.

The J gene is TRBJ2-1, the V gene TRBV18, with 12 positions matching TRBD2. V shed 3 bases and J 10 bases; nucleotides not matched to a gene: 10. The germline V gene encodes CDR1 KGHSH and CDR2 LQKENI. This CDR3 contains 16 residues. Here the CDR3 DNA reads TGTGCCAGCTCACCGGAACCGGGACTAGCGGGCTCGGAGCAGTTCTTC. As protein: CASSPEPGLAGSEQFF.

The J gene is TRBJ2-3, the V gene TRBV29-1; the D gene is possibly TRBD2 (5 bases). The germline V gene encodes CDR1 SQVTM and CDR2 ANQGSEA. With 6 bases removed from V and 8 bases from J, the gap between germline ends came to 15 bases. The CDR3 totals 12 residues. In DNA, the CDR3 is TGCAGCGTCGTCGGGCCACGGGGTACGCAGTATTTT. It translates to CSVVGPRGTQYF.

The V and J genes are TRBV10-2 and TRBJ2-5, with 8 nucleotides matching TRBD1. The DNA end favors TRBJ2-7, so the J call may be wrong. The CDR3 contains 14 residues. Germline lookup yields CDR1 WSHSY and CDR2 SAAADI. The CDR3 region is CASNRQGMGYEQYF. For the CDR3, the DNA is TGCGCCAGCAACCGACAGGGGATGGGGTACGAGCAGTACTTC.

V and J are TRBV30 and TRBJ2-3; D not certain. The CDR3 has 18 amino acids. With 0 bases removed from V and 0 bases from J, the gap between germline ends came to 19 bases. CDR1 is GTSNPN and CDR2 is SVGIG in the germline V gene (reference sequence). DNA for the CDR3: TGTGCCTGGAGTGTAGATAATTTAGGATCGACTAGCACAGATACGCAGTATTTT. Translation gives CAWSVDNLGSTSTDTQYF.

This clone turned up a few times. The chain couples TRBV28 to TRBJ1-5; TRBD1 agrees at 8 bases. CDR1 is MDHEN, CDR2 SYDVKM, per germline. CDR3 length: 15 residues. Trimming cost V 6 bases and J 7 bases; bases outside gene matches: 11. CDR3 bases: TGTGCCAGCAGCTCGACAGGGGCCCCCAGGCAGCCCCAGCATTTT. Translated, it gives CASSSTGAPRQPQHF.

The chain has TRBV5-6 and TRBJ2-1; D gene unclear. The V end lost 2 bases, the J end lost 1 base, and 13 bases lay between the germline ends. This CDR3 has 16 residues. Germline V gene lookup returns CDR1 SGHDT and CDR2 YYEEEE. The CDR3 DNA reads as TGTGCCAGCAGCTTAGGCGCTAGTGGGTCCTACAATGAGCAGTTCTTC. Translation gives CASSLGASGSYNEQFF.

The sample holds a few counts of this clone. This sequence is one base from a far larger clone and is likely a read error. The chain uses TRBV7-6 and TRBJ2-2; D remains ambiguous. V shed 5 bases and J shed 6 bases, with 13 bases lying between them. This CDR3 has 14 residues. CDR1 and CDR2 from the germline V gene are SGHVS and FNYEAQ. The CDR3 here is CASSRTVAAGELFF. CDR3 DNA: TGTGCCAGCAGCCGAACTGTGGCGGCCGGGGAGCTGTTTTTT.

A note on this clone: A junction end diverges from the germline sequence, so it may reflect a read error. The chain carries TRBV4-1 and TRBJ2-7; 11 bases match TRBD1. Germline loops: CDR1 MGHRA, CDR2 YSYEKL. The CDR3 consists of 17 residues. In DNA, the CDR3 is TGCGCCAGCACCCAAACATCCCCGGACAGGGGGCGCGGCGAGCAGTACTTC. Translation: CASTQTSPDRGRGEQYF.

The rearrangement uses TRBV6-5 and TRBJ2-3; D may be TRBD2 (5 bases). Trimming removed 4 bases from V and 2 bases from J, with 7 bases in between. The CDR3 totals 13 residues. Germline loops: CDR1 MNHEY, CDR2 SVGAGI. The DNA for the CDR3 is TGTGCCAGCAGTTTGACTACCACAGATACGCAGTATTTT. Translated, it gives CASSLTTTDTQYF.

This clone was found once. The CDR3 coding sequence is TGTGCCAGCAGGTCCTACTACGAGCAGTACTTC. Encoded protein: CASRSYYEQYF. The chain has TRBV6-5 and TRBJ2-7, with D hard to call. The germline CDR1 and CDR2 sequences are MNHEY and SVGAGI. CDR3 size: 11 residues. Trimming cost V 6 bases and J 3 bases, with 6 bases left between them.

This clone was detected a few times. This rearrangement joins TRBV10-3 to TRBJ2-6; D is unclear. Trimming pared 3 bases from V and 4 bases from J, leaving 16 bases between. This CDR3 has 17 residues. Germline assignment: CDR1 ENHRY and CDR2 SYGVKD. The CDR3 region has the DNA TGTGCCATCAGTGACCGACCTACCAGGCCCGGGGCCAACGTCCTGACTTTC. Encoded protein: CAISDRPTRPGANVLTF.